This T cell receptor beta chain was identified during a study of blood T cell repertoires in COVID-19. Profiled with immunoSEQ multiplex PCR; TCRdb holds only in-frame clones, not every one. The sample has about 43,000 clones; over 75% are singletons. Trimming stripped 6 bases from V and 2 bases from J, with 9 bases between. The CDR3 is 13 residues long. The germline gives CDR1 SGDLS, CDR2 YYNGEE. Sequencing was carried out using peripheral blood. The rearrangement links TRBV9 to TRBJ1-3, with D tentatively TRBD1 (5 bases). The receptor comes from a woman aged 55-69 years with acute or convalescent COVID-19. The CDR3 reads CASTGGAGNTIYF. The DNA of the CDR3 is TGTGCCAGCACGGGAGGGGCTGGAAACACCATATATTTT.